The T cell receptor (beta chain) described here comes from a study of cytomegalovirus exposure and HLA in healthy donors. Study conclusions and caveats: Productive rates of about 87% or about 30% were seen for most TCR beta V segments in an earlier analysis. Later work found most CMV-associated TCR beta chains apparently HLA-restricted.

Of note for this clone: Its antigen is undetermined.

Healthy bone marrow donors made up the donors. The primer mix had 60 Vbeta and 13 Jbeta primers. Clones were sequenced by immunoSEQ multiplex PCR, and TCRdb holds only the in-frame ones, with some missing. This table has about 180,000 clones, roughly 80% appearing once. The CDR3 is 14 residues long. CDR1 is MNHEY, CDR2 SMNVEV, per germline (reference sequence). V was shortened by 3 bases and J by 5 bases, with 14 bases between the two germline ends. The rearrangement joins TRBV27 to TRBJ2-7, with D possibly matching TRBD2 (6 bases). The sequence came from a male donor in good health and CMV-seronegative. The specimen sequenced was PBMCs. CDR3 protein: CASSLGGILNEQYF. CDR3 bases: TGTGCCAGCAGTTTGGGGGGTATCTTAAACGAGCAGTACTTC.